The 15 T cell receptor beta chains below all came from one sample that was sequenced in a study of T cell repertoires in cytomegalovirus infection (dated by TCRdb to the late 2010s). What these receptors recognize is not known. The treatment or condition tag for this specimen amounts to: in vitro stimulation with specific CMV peptide epitopes to enrich CMV-specific T cells. This sample was sequenced with an Illumina HiSeq 1500. TCRdb reanalyzed the raw reads on its own, using fastp at Q25 for trimming and MiXCR for clone calling, and kept in-frame beta chains. Entries are consolidated by CDR3 protein sequence, retaining the most common genes and DNA. For this sample the table gives 750,000 to 900,000 distinct CDR3 sequences, of which almost 30% were detected only once. The ten largest clones capture about an eighth of the sample. The sample here was cultured CD8+ T cells from PBMCs, taken from culture after CMV antigen stimulation. Every receptor here comes from a human donor in good health (CMV status not recorded). Some clones in this sample may be carry-over from other donors' samples.

This chain links TRBV6-2 or TRBV6-3 with TRBJ2-7; unclear D gene. Germline CDR1 and CDR2: MNHEY and SVGEGT. The CDR3 totals 14 residues. V was clipped by 3 bases and J by 7 bases, with 16 bases between them. DNA of the CDR3: TGTGCCAGCAGTTATGAGCCGCCGTACAGTGAGCAGTACGTC. Amino acid sequence: CASSYEPPYSEQYV.

This clonotype occurred many times. The rearrangement uses TRBV12-3 or TRBV12-4 and TRBJ1-1, with 10 bases fitting TRBD1. The CDR3 runs 18 residues. Germline trimming cut 3 bases from V and 1 base from J; bases unmatched to any gene: 11. CDR3 coding DNA: TGTGCCAGCAGTTTTTTCCGGGACAGGGGAACTCCGAACACTGAAGCTTTCTTT. Translated, it gives CASSFFRDRGTPNTEAFF.

In this sample, this clonotype turned up a few times. The chain joins TRBV6-2 or TRBV6-3 to TRBJ1-5; D gene uncertain. Germline values: CDR1 MNHEY, CDR2 SVGEGT. Trimming removed 8 bases at V and 0 bases at J, with 8 bases between. The CDR3 has 13 residues. The CDR3 DNA is TGTGCCAGCTGGATTTATAGCAATCAGCCCCAGCATTTT. The encoded protein is CASWIYSNQPQHF.

Many counts were recorded for this clonotype. V is TRBV7-8 and J is TRBJ2-5, with D possibly TRBD1 on 5 matching bases. Germline CDR1 SGHVS, CDR2 FQNEAQ. CDR3 length: 13 residues. The ends were cut back, 2 bases at V and 5 bases at J, with 9 bases in the middle. This chain's CDR3 is CASSLQGLETQYF. DNA for the CDR3: TGTGCCAGCAGCTTACAGGGATTGGAGACCCAGTACTTC. The variable domain in full, completed from reference TRBV7-8 and TRBJ2-5, reads GAGVSQSPRYKVAKRGQDVALRCDPISGHVSLFWYQQALGQGPEFLTYFQNEAQLDKSGLPSDRFFAERPEGSVSTLKIQRTQQEDSAVYLCASSLQGLETQYFGPGTRLLVL.

This clonotype appeared a few times. The V call is TRBV27, the J call TRBJ2-5; D gene unclear. This CDR3 is built from 13 residues. Between the trimmed V and J ends, which lost 9 bases and 10 bases, there was a span of 21 bases. Germline lookup yields CDR1 MNHEY and CDR2 SMNVEV (reference sequence). In DNA form, the CDR3 reads TGTGCCAGTTGTCAACCCCCTATAGTGGACCAGTACTTC. This codes for CASCQPPIVDQYF.

The V and J genes are TRBV20-1 and TRBJ2-1; 8 nucleotides match TRBD1. The V segment lost 5 bases and the J segment 9 bases; nucleotides outside the gene matches: 6. Germline V gene data show CDR1 as DFQATT and CDR2 as SNEGSKA (reference sequence). This CDR3 comprises 12 residues. CDR3 protein: CSAPDRGFEQFF. CDR3 nucleotide sequence: TGCAGTGCTCCCGACAGGGGATTTGAGCAGTTCTTC.

The chain couples TRBV11-2 to TRBJ1-1, with 10 nucleotides matching TRBD1. The CDR3 loop spans 15 amino acids. From germline, CDR1 is SGHAT and CDR2 FQNNGV. Trimming cost V 4 bases and J 6 bases; bases outside gene matches: 8. CDR3 residues: CASSSSGTGAPEAFF. The CDR3 DNA is TGTGCCAGCAGCTCCTCAGGGACAGGGGCCCCTGAAGCTTTCTTT.

This clonotype was seen more than once but under ten times. This chain joins TRBV7-9 and TRBJ1-5, with D hard to call. V lost 11 bases and J lost 5, with 13 bases in between. The germline CDR1 and CDR2 sequences are SEHNR and FQNEAQ (reference sequence). The CDR3 extends over 12 amino acids. CDR3 sequence (DNA): TGTGCCTCAGCAATTTTCGATCAGCCCCAGCATTTT. It codes for CASAIFDQPQHF.

In its sample, this clonotype was seen a few times. The chain couples TRBV27 to TRBJ2-7, with TRBD2 identical over 9 bases. V trimming: 5 bases; J trimming: 4 bases; junction bases outside the gene matches: 9. CDR1 and CDR2 (germline): MNHEY, SMNVEV (reference sequence). The CDR3 is made up of 15 amino acids. The CDR3 coding sequence is TGTGCCAGCAGTAATAGCGGGGGCCTCCTGTACGAGCAGTACTTC. It is translated as CASSNSGGLLYEQYF.

This clonotype was seen more than once but under ten times. The chain combines TRBV15 with TRBJ2-5; no definite D call. The CDR3 loop spans 13 amino acids. Between the trimmed V and J ends, which lost 2 bases and 5 bases, there was a span of 9 bases. From germline, CDR1 is LNHNV and CDR2 YYDKDF (reference sequence). CDR3 residues: CATSRPPGETQYF. CDR3 coding DNA: TGTGCCACCAGCAGACCCCCCGGGGAGACCCAGTACTTC.

J is TRBJ2-4 and V is TRBV4-1; D ambiguous. Germline V lookup: CDR1 MGHRA, CDR2 YSYEKL. V gave up 0 bases and J gave up 0 bases, with 9 bases separating them. This CDR3 is 16 amino acids long. CDR3 loop: CASSQDLILAKNIQYF. The CDR3 DNA is TGCGCCAGCAGCCAAGATTTGATCCTAGCCAAAAACATTCAGTACTTC.

This clonotype was recorded a few times. This chain links TRBV25-1 with TRBJ2-5, with TRBD1 matching 8 bases. The length of the CDR3 is 12 residues. The germline gives CDR1 MGHDK, CDR2 SYGVNS. With 8 bases clipped from V and 5 bases from J, the junction kept 4 bases outside the gene matches. CDR3 nucleotide sequence: TGTGCCAGCTACACAGGGGGGGAGACCCAGTACTTC. Protein: CASYTGGETQYF.

In this sample, this clonotype turned up many times. The chain's CDR3 is CASSASTGYEQYV. CDR3 in DNA: TGTGCCAGCAGCGCGTCAACAGGCTACGAGCAGTACGTC. The chain combines TRBV7-2 with TRBJ2-7, with D tentatively TRBD1 (5 bases). Trimming removed 5 bases from V and 3 bases from J, with 11 bases in between. This CDR3 spans 13 amino acids. Germline assignment: CDR1 SGHTA and CDR2 FQGNSA.

This clonotype appeared many times. CDR3 coding DNA: TGTGCCAGCAGCTTGGGGGCACGGACTGAAGCTTTCTTT. This encodes CASSLGARTEAFF. V and J are TRBV27 and TRBJ1-1; perhaps TRBD1 as D (6 bases). The CDR3 runs 13 residues. In germline, CDR1 is MNHEY, CDR2 SMNVEV (reference sequence). V was cut by 6 bases and J by 5 bases, with 13 bases left in between.

This clonotype has a handful of counts. V usage is TRBV27 and J usage is TRBJ1-2; 10 bases are a match to TRBD1. The CDR3 has 16 residues. V was clipped by 5 bases and J by 4 bases; unmatched bases: 10. The germline CDR1 and CDR2 sequences are MNHEY and SMNVEV (reference sequence). The CDR3 sequence is CASSPTGTGDRYGYTF. For the CDR3, the DNA is TGTGCCAGCAGTCCGACCGGGACAGGGGACCGCTATGGCTACACCTTC.